The rows below give T cell receptor beta chains drawn from one sample of a study of blood T cell repertoires in COVID-19. Clones were sequenced by immunoSEQ multiplex PCR, and TCRdb holds only the in-frame ones, with some missing. The table has nearly 110,000 clones, 60% to 80% seen once. The sequenced sample was peripheral blood. These receptors originate from a human donor with acute or convalescent COVID-19. The donor label of this sample is uncertain. Each CDR3 is given with its conserved first and last residue. The order of the fields is V gene, clone size, J gene, D gene, CDR3 protein, CDR3 DNA. A D gene is named only where the DNA matches it firmly. Size is omitted from some rows. Given values are once, few, many or a class for expanded clones.

V: TRBV6-6; size: few; J: TRBJ1-1; D: NA; CDR3: CASSYGQSLRNTEAFF; DNA: TGTGCCAGCAGTTACGGACAGAGTCTACGGAACACTGAAGCTTTCTTT
V: TRBV6-1; size: NA; J: TRBJ1-1; D: TRBD1; CDR3: CASSETRDRGSFF; DNA: TGTGCCAGCAGTGAGACCCGGGACAGGGGGTCTTTCTTT
V: TRBV28; size: NA; J: TRBJ1-5; D: NA; CDR3: CASSLWDSRNQPQHF; DNA: TGTGCCAGCAGTTTATGGGACAGCCGCAATCAGCCCCAGCATTTT
V: TRBV6-5; size: many; J: TRBJ1-2; D: NA; CDR3: CASSSRSGWGYTF; DNA: TGTGCCAGCAGTTCAAGGTCAGGATGGGGCTACACCTTC
V: TRBV27; size: NA; J: TRBJ2-3; D: NA; CDR3: CASSLRLSSTDTQYF; DNA: TGTGCCAGCAGTCTCCGACTCTCTAGCACAGATACGCAGTATTTT
V: TRBV24-1; size: NA; J: TRBJ2-7; D: NA; CDR3: CATSETGLSLNEQYF; DNA: TGTGCCACCAGTGAAACAGGATTGAGCCTGAACGAGCAGTACTTC
V: TRBV4-1; size: few; J: TRBJ2-3; D: TRBD2; CDR3: CASSQGGLAGGTDTQYF; DNA: TGCGCCAGCAGCCAAGGGGGACTAGCGGGGGGCACAGATACGCAGTATTTT
V: TRBV5-1; size: once; J: TRBJ1-4; D: TRBD1; CDR3: CASSRSGDRGEKLFF; DNA: TGCGCCAGCAGCAGGTCGGGGGACAGGGGCGAAAAACTGTTTTTT
V: TRBV4-2; size: once; J: TRBJ1-1; D: NA; CDR3: CASSQDGARGGVAFF; DNA: TGTGCCAGCAGCCAGGATGGGGCCCGGGGAGGGGTCGCTTTCTTT
V: TRBV11-2; size: few; J: TRBJ2-5; D: TRBD2; CDR3: CASSPAGLLWETQYF; DNA: TGTGCCAGCAGCCCAGCGGGGCTTCTGTGGGAGACCCAGTACTTC
V: TRBV7-3; size: NA; J: TRBJ1-2; D: TRBD1; CDR3: CASSPGQGYGYTF; DNA: TGTGCCAGCAGCCCGGGACAGGGTTATGGCTACACCTTC
V: TRBV2; size: NA; J: TRBJ2-7; D: TRBD1; CDR3: CASRRQGAYEQYF; DNA: TGTGCCAGCAGAAGACAGGGAGCCTACGAGCAGTACTTC
V: TRBV3-1/TRBV3-2; size: NA; J: TRBJ1-1; D: NA; CDR3: CASRSNGEAFF; DNA: TGTGCCAGCAGGAGTAACGGTGAAGCTTTCTTT
V: TRBV20-1; size: NA; J: TRBJ2-5; D: NA; CDR3: CSAQFQETQYF; DNA: TGCAGTGCTCAATTTCAAGAGACCCAGTACTTC
V: TRBV5-6; size: NA; J: TRBJ2-1; D: NA; CDR3: CASSLLGEGSGDEQFF; DNA: TGTGCCAGCAGCTTACTCGGGGAAGGGAGTGGCGATGAGCAGTTCTTC
V: TRBV29-1; size: NA; J: TRBJ1-2; D: TRBD1; CDR3: CSVEYRDRGLANYGYTF; DNA: TGCAGCGTTGAATACCGGGACAGGGGGCTAGCTAACTATGGCTACACCTTC
V: TRBV7-2; size: many; J: TRBJ1-6; D: TRBD1; CDR3: CASSSKTGGPSYNSPLHF; DNA: TGTGCCAGCAGCTCTAAGACAGGGGGCCCCTCATATAATTCACCCCTCCACTTT
V: TRBV15; size: NA; J: TRBJ2-7; D: TRBD1; CDR3: CATSRGVGQLYEQYF; DNA: TGTGCCACCAGCAGAGGGGTGGGACAGTTATACGAGCAGTACTTC
V: TRBV30; size: once; J: TRBJ1-3; D: NA; CDR3: CAWSGGTGNTIYF; DNA: TGTGCCTGGAGTGGAGGGACTGGAAACACCATATATTTT